The 2 T cell receptor beta chains given below trace back to one sample, sequenced in a study of human T cells and chemical hapten exposure. Time point specified: pre-sensitization, week 0. The sample's treatment: therapeutic diphenylcyclopropenone sensitization with weekly scalp DPC. TCRdb reanalysed the RACE reads using MiXCR and keeps one entry per CDR3 protein. Among 300,000 to 450,000 distinct CDR3 sequences listed, less than 6.5% were seen once. The specimen comprised whole blood, sampled in connection with sensitization to the hapten diphenylcyclopropenone (DPC). These receptors came from a woman in her 50s with alopecia areata. Some clones in this sample may be carry-over from other donors' samples.

The chain employs TRBV29-1 and TRBJ1-2, with 7 bases aligning to TRBD1. Looked up from germline, CDR1 is SQVTM and CDR2 is ANQGSEA. The CDR3 is 13 residues long. The junction had 6 bases not matched to a gene; V was cut back by 5 bases and J by 3 bases. The CDR3 reads CSVPPGGDYGYTF. In DNA, the CDR3 is TGCAGCGTTCCCCCAGGGGGAGACTATGGCTACACCTTC.

This clonotype was counted between two and nine times. The V gene is TRBV2, the J gene TRBJ1-1, with unresolved D. V lost 11 bases and J 4 bases, leaving 11 bases between the germline ends. Germline assignment: CDR1 SNHLY and CDR2 FYNNEI. The CDR3 contains 11 residues. For the CDR3, the DNA is TGTGCCGGCCTGAGGGCCACTGAAGCTTTCTTT. The encoded protein is CAGLRATEAFF.